One T cell receptor beta chain is described in this entry. Antigen unknown. This entry is derived from a study of OX40 agonist ivuxolimab in advanced cancers. Broader study findings: Antigen specificity of clonally expanded peripheral T cells was not established. At doses 0.1 to 3.0 mg/kg, CD4+ and CD8+ clones expanded.

Assay used: immunoSEQ multiplex PCR; TCRdb lists only in-frame clones, some missing. The sample contains fewer than 75,000 clones, about 89% of which appear only once. Collection of blood occurred at baseline, at cycle 4 day 1, and at cycle 7 day 1. Trimming left V 5 bases short and J 2 bases short, with 9 bases between. Germline V gene data show CDR1 as LNHDA and CDR2 as SQIVND (reference sequence). The CDR3 runs 13 residues. V usage is TRBV19 and J usage is TRBJ1-2; D gene ambiguous. This clonotype was obtained from an adult with an advanced solid tumor such as melanoma, head and neck, liver or kidney cancer. Here the sequenced sample was CD4+ or CD8+ T cells sorted from blood, taken in a trial of the OX40 agonist ivuxolimab. Here the CDR3 reads CASSLALNYGYTF. CDR3 nucleotides: TGTGCCAGTAGTTTAGCGCTGAACTATGGCTACACCTTC.